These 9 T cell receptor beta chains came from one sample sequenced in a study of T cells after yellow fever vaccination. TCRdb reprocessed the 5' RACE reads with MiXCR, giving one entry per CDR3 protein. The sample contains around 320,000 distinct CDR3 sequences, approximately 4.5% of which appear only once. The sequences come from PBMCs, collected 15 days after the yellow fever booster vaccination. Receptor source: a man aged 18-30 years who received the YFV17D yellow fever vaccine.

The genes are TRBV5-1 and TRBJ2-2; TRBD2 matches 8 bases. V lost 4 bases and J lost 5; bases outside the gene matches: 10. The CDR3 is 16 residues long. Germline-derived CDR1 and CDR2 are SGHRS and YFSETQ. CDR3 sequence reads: CASSPEPGGLTGELFF. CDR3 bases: TGCGCCAGCAGCCCTGAACCGGGGGGGTTGACCGGGGAGCTGTTTTTT.

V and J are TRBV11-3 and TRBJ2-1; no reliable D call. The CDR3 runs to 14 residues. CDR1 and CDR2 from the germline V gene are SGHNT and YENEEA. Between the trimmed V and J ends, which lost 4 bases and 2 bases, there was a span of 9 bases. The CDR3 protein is CASSSDNTYNEQFF. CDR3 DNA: TGTGCCAGCAGCTCCGACAATACCTACAATGAGCAGTTCTTC.

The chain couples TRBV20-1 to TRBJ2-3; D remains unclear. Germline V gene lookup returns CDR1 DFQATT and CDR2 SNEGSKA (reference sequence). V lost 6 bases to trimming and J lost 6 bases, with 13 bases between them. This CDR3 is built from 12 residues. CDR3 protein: CSAGGSSDTQYF. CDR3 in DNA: TGCAGTGCCGGTGGATCAAGTGATACGCAGTATTTT.

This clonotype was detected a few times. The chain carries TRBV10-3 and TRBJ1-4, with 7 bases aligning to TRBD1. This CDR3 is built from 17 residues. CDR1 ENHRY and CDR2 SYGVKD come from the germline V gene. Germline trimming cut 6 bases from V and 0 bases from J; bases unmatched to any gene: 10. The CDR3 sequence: CAIRPGQPTATNEKLFF. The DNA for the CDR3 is TGTGCCATCAGGCCGGGACAGCCTACCGCAACTAATGAAAAACTGTTTTTT.

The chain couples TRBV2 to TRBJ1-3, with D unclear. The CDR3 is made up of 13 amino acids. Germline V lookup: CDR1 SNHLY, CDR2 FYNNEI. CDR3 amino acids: CASGVNSGNTIYF. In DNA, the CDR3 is TGTGCTAGCGGGGTGAACTCTGGAAACACCATATATTTT. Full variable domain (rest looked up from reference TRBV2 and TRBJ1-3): EPEVTQTPSHQVTQMGQEVILRCVPISNHLYFYWYRQILGQKVEFLVSFYNNEISEKSEIFDDQFSVERPDGSNFTLKIRSTKLEDSAMYFCASGVNSGNTIYFGEGSWLTVV.

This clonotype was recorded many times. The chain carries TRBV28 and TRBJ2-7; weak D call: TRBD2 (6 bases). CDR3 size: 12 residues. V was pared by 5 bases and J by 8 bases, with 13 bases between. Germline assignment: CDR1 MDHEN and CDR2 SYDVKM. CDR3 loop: CASSLAEGQQYV. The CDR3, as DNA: TGTGCCAGCAGTCTCGCGGAGGGTCAGCAGTACGTC.

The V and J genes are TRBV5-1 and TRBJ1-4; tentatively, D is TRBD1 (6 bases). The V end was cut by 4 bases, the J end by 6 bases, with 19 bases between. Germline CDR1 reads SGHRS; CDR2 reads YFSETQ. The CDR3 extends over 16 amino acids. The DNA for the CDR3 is TGCGCCAGCAGCCTTTATTTCAGGGGTGACTATGAAAAACTGTTTTTT. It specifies CASSLYFRGDYEKLFF.

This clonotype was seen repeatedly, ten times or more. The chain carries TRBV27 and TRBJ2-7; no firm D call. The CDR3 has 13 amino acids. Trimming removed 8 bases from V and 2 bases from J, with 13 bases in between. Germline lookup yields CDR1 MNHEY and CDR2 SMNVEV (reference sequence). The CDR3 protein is CASPSVVPYEQYF. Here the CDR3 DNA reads TGTGCCAGCCCGAGCGTGGTTCCCTACGAGCAGTACTTC.

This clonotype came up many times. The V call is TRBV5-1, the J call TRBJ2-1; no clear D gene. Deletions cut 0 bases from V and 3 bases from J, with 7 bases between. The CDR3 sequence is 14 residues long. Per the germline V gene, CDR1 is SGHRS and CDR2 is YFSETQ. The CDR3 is CASSLVQSYNEQFF. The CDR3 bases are TGCGCCAGCAGCTTGGTGCAGAGCTACAATGAGCAGTTCTTC.